The entry below describes one TCR beta chain. What it recognizes is unknown. TCRdb's copy holds only in-frame clones and misses some; the assay was immunoSEQ multiplex PCR. Among about 93,000 clones listed, around 91% were seen once. This sample is drawn from a study of T cell responses to AZD1222 COVID-19 vaccine. Study findings and constraints: There were repertoire samples only from the period after the peak T cell response. CD4 TCRs associated with vaccination spanned spike, dominating at 160-218 and 743-854. Receipt of two AZD1222 doses was followed by a rise in Spike-specific TCR breadth and depth.

Combined were second doses at about 4 or about 12 weeks. The sequencing here drew on peripheral blood, taken 28 days after the second AZD1222 dose. The clonotype was recovered from an adult who received the AZD1222 COVID-19 vaccine.

DNA for the CDR3: TGTGCCAGCAGCTTAGCGGACTTCAGGGGGCTCACCGGGGAGCTGTTTTTT. Translating gives CASSLADFRGLTGELFF. The rearrangement joins TRBV7-9 to TRBJ2-2, with TRBD1 matching 8 bases. The ends lost 0 bases at V and 4 bases at J; junction bases unmatched: 7. CDR1 and CDR2 (germline): SEHNR, FQNEAQ (reference sequence). The CDR3 length is 17 residues.